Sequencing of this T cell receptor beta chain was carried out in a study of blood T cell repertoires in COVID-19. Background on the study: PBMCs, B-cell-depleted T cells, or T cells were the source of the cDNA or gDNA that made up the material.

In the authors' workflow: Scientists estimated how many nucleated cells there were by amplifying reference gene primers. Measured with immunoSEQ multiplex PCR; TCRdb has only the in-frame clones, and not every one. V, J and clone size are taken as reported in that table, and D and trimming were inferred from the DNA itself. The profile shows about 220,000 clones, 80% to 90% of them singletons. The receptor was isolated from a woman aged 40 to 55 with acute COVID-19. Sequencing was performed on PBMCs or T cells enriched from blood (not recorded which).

The CDR3 region is CASSLGDSHGYTF. The CDR3 bases are TGTGCCAGCAGCTTAGGGGACAGCCATGGCTACACCTTC. The rearrangement uses TRBV7-9 and TRBJ1-2; 7 bases fit TRBD1. Trimming took 1 base from V and 6 from J; bases not matched to a gene: 2. The CDR3 is 13 residues long. The germline CDR1 and CDR2 sequences are SEHNR and FQNEAQ (reference sequence). Filled out from reference TRBV7-9 and TRBJ1-2, the complete variable domain reads DTGVSQNPRHKITKRGQNVTFRCDPISEHNRLYWYRQTLGQGPEFLTYFQNEAQLEKSRLLSDRFSAERPKGSFSTLEIQRTEQGDSAMYLCASSLGDSHGYTFGSGTRLTVV.